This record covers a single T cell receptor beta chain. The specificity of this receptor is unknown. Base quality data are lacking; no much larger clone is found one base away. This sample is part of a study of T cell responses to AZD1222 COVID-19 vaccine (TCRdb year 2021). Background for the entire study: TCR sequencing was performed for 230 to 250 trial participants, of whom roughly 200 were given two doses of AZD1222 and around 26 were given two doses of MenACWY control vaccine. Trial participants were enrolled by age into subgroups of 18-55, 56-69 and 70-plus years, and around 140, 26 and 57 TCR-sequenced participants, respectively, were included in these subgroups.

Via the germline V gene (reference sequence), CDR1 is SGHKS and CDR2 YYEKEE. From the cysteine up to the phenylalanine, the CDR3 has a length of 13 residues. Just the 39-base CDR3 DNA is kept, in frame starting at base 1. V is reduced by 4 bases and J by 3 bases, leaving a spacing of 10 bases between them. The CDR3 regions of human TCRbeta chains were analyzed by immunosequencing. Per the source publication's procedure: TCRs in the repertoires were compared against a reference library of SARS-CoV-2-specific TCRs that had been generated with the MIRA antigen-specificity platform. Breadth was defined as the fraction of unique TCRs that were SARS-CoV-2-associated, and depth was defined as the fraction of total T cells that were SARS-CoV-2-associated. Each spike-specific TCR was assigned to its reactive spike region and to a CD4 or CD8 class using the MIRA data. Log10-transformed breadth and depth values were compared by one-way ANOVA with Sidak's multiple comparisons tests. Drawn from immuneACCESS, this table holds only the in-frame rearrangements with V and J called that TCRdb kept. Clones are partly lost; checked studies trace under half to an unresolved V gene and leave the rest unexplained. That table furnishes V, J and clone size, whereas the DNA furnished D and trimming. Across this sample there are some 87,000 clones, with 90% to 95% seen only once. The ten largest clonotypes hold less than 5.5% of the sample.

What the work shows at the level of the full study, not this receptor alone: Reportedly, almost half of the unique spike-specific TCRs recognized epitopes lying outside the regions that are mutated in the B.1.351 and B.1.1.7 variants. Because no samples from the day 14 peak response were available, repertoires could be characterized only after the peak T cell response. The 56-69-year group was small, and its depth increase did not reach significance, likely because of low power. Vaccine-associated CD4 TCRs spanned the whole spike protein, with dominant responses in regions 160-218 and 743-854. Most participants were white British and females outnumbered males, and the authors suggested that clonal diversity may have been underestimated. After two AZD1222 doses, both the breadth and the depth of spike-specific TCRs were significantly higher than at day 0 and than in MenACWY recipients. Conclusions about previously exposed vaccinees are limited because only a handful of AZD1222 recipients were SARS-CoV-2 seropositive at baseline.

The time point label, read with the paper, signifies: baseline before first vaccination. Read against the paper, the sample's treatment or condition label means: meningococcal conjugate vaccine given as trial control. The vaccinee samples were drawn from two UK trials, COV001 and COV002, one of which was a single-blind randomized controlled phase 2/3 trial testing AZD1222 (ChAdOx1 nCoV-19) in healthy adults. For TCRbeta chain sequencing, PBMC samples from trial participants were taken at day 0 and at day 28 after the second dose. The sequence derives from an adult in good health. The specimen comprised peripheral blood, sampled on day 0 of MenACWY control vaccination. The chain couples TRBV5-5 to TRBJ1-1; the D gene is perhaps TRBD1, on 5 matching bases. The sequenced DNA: TGTGCCAGCAGCACTGGGGCAGACACTGAAGCTTTCTTT. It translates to CASSTGADTEAFF.